These T cell receptor beta chains were read from a single sample in a study of response to subunit inactivated influenza vaccine. TCRdb re-analysed the RT-PCR reads in MiXCR, keeping a single row per CDR3 protein. Here the sample spans 530,000 or so distinct CDR3 sequences, approximately 10% being singletons. Here the sequenced sample was PBMCs from blood, taken on the day of vaccination. These receptors all come from a man aged 45-60 years who received an inactivated influenza vaccine. CDR3s include the opening cysteine and the closing phenylalanine or tryptophan.

j_gene	v_gene	CDR3aa
TRBJ2-1	TRBV12-3/TRBV12-4	CASSKGLAGGFNNEQFF
TRBJ1-2	TRBV5-4	CASSPLFLGGTNYGYTF
TRBJ2-1	TRBV18	CASSLYVAGGYNEQFF
TRBJ2-3	TRBV5-1	CASNQGGPTDTQYF
TRBJ1-2	TRBV28	CASSLFTPGAYGYTF
TRBJ1-2	TRBV28	CASSIPRWDGYTF
TRBJ2-3	TRBV7-9	CASSSGLEITDTQYF
TRBJ2-1	TRBV12-3/TRBV12-4	CASALANNEQFF
TRBJ2-5	TRBV10-3	CAIKDRQGAETQYF
TRBJ2-3	TRBV12-5	CASGSLDTQYF
TRBJ2-7	TRBV11-2	CASSLLGLGLAGGREQYF
TRBJ2-1	TRBV20-1	CSAVGTSGTYEQFF
TRBJ2-2	TRBV24-1	CATSRQGASTGELFF
TRBJ2-1	TRBV25-1	CASSMVSSYNEQFF
TRBJ2-5	TRBV9	CASSTSGVVQETQYF
TRBJ1-1	TRBV15	CATSRGGEGTEAFF
TRBJ2-2	TRBV6-1	CASSKGQMNTGELFF